The present T cell receptor (beta chain) was sequenced within a study of blood T cell repertoires in COVID-19. Sequenced by immunoSEQ multiplex PCR; TCRdb stores in-frame clones only, minus some. The sample holds about 54,000 clones, around nine tenths seen once. In germline, CDR1 is LGHNA, CDR2 YNFKEQ. There are 15 residues in the CDR3. Between the trimmed V and J ends, which lost 1 base and 3 bases, there was a span of 10 bases. The sequence derives from a man in his fifties or sixties with active COVID-19. Sequenced input: peripheral blood. This chain uses TRBV4-2 with TRBJ1-5; D perhaps matches TRBD1 (5 bases). CDR3 in DNA: TGTGCCAGCAGCCAAGGGGGGGGTACCAATCAGCCCCAGCATTTT. Protein sequence: CASSQGGGTNQPQHF.